Each of the 2 T cell receptor beta chains below was sequenced from the same sample in a study of T-cell memory formation after mild COVID-19. TCRdb called the 5' RACE reads again in MiXCR, with one record for every CDR3 protein. Of approximately 480,000 distinct CDR3 sequences detected, around a sixth appear once; the ten largest clones hold more than 9%. Material: PBMCs or a T cell subset sorted from them (not recorded which). The receptors come from an adult woman who had mild COVID-19 (a few samples of this study predate the infection). Cell type and time point are not known.

This clonotype appeared many times. The gene calls are TRBV7-2 and TRBJ2-3; maybe TRBD2 (6 bases). CDR3 length equals 16 residues. With 4 bases removed from V and 5 bases from J, the gap between germline ends came to 19 bases. The V gene's germline CDR1 is SGHTA and CDR2 FQGNSA. Here the CDR3 reads CASSSQRGTGGDTQYF. DNA of the CDR3: TGTGCCAGCAGCTCTCAACGGGGGACTGGGGGAGATACGCAGTATTTT.

The CDR3 sequence is CASSLMRGYLETQYF. DNA for the CDR3: TGTGCCAGCAGCTTGATGAGAGGGTATTTGGAGACCCAGTACTTC. This chain links TRBV5-5 with TRBJ2-5; D possibly corresponds to TRBD2 (5 bases). The V gene lost 1 base and the J gene lost 5 bases, with 15 bases spanning the gap. Germline assignment: CDR1 SGHKS and CDR2 YYEKEE (reference sequence). The CDR3 spans 15 residues.